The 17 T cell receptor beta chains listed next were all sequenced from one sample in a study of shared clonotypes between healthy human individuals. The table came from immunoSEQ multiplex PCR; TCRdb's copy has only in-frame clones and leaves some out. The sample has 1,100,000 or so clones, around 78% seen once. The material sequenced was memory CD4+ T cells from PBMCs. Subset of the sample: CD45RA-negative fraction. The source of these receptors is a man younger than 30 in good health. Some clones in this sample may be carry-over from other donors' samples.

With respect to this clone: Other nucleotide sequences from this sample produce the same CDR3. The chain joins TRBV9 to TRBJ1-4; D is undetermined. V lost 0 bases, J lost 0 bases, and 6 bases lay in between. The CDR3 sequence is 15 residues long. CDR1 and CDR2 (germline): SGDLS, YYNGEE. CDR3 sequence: CASSVGPATNEKLFF. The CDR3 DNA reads TGTGCCAGCAGCGTAGGACCAGCAACTAATGAAAAACTGTTTTTT.

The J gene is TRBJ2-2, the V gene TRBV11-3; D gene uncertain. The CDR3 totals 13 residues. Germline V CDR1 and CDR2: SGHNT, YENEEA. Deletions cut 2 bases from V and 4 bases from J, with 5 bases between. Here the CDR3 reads CASSLYSTGELFF. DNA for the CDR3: TGTGCCAGCAGCTTATACAGCACCGGGGAGCTGTTTTTT.

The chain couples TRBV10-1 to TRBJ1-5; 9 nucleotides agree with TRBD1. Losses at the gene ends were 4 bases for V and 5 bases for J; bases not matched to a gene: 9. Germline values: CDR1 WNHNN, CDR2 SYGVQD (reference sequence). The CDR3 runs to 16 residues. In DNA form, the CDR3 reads TGCGCCAGCAGTGTGTTCCGACAGGGGGGGGATCAGCCCCAGCATTTT. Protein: CASSVFRQGGDQPQHF.

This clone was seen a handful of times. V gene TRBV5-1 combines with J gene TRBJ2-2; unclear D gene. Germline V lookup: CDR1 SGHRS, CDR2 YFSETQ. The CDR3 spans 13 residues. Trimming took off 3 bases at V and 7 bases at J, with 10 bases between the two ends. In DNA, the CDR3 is TGCGCCAGCAGCTCACTCTCGGACGGGGAGCTGTTTTTT. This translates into CASSSLSDGELFF. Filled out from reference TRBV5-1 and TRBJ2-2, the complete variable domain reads KAGVTQTPRYLIKTRGQQVTLSCSPISGHRSVSWYQQTPGQGLQFLFEYFSETQRNKGNFPGRFSGRQFSNSRSEMNVSTLELGDSALYLCASSSLSDGELFFGEGSRLTVL.

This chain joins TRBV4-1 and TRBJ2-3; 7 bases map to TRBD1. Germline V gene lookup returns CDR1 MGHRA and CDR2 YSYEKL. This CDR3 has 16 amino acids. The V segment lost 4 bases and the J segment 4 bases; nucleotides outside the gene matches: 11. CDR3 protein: CASSPSGRGWPDTQYF. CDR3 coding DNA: TGCGCCAGCAGCCCGTCGGGCAGGGGGTGGCCAGATACGCAGTATTTT.

CDR3 in amino acids: CASSLRPYVTGELFF. For the CDR3, the DNA is TGTGCCAGCAGCTTGCGGCCTTACGTTACCGGGGAGCTGTTTTTT. This chain joins TRBV5-6 and TRBJ2-2; unclear D gene. The CDR3 spans 15 residues. The V gene lost 1 base and the J gene lost 5 bases, with 12 bases spanning the gap. Germline CDR1 and CDR2: SGHDT and YYEEEE.

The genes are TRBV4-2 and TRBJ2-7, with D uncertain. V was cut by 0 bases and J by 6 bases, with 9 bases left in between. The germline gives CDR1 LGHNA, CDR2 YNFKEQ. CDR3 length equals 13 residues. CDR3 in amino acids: CASSQDLRREQYF. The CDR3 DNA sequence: TGTGCCAGCAGCCAAGATCTTAGGCGCGAGCAGTACTTC.

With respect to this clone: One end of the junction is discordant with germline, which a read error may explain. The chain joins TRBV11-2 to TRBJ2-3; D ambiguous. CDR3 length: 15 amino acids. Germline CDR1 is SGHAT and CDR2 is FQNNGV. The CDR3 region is CASNLGSGHTDTQYF. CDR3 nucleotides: TGTGCCAGCAACTTAGGGTCTGGTCACACAGATACGCAGTATTTT.

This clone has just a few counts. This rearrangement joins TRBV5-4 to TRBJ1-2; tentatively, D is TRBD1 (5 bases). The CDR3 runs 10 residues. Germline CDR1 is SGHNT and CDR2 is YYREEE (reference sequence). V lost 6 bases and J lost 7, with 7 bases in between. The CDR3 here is CASMQGGYTF. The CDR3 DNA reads TGTGCCAGCATGCAGGGTGGCTACACCTTC.

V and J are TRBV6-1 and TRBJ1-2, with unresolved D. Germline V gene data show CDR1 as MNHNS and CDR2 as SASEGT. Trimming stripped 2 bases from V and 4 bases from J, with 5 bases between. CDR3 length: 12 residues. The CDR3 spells CASSELVYGYTF. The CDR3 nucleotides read TGTGCCAGCAGTGAACTGGTCTATGGCTACACCTTC.

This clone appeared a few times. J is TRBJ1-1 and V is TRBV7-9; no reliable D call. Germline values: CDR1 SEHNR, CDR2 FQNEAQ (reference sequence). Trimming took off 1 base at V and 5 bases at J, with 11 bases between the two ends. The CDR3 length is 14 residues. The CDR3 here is CASSLGEGGTEAFF. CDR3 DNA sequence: TGTGCCAGCAGCTTAGGTGAGGGTGGGACTGAAGCTTTCTTT.

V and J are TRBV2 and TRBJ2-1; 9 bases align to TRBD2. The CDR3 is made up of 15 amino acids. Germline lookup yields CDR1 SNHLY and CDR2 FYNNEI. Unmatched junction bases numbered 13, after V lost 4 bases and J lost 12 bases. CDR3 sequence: CASSVRIAGDGGQFF. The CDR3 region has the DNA TGTGCCAGCAGTGTAAGAATAGCGGGAGACGGCGGGCAGTTCTTC. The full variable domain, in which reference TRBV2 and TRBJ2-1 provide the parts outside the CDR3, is EPEVTQTPSHQVTQMGQEVILRCVPISNHLYFYWYRQILGQKVEFLVSFYNNEISEKSEIFDDQFSVERPDGSNFTLKIRSTKLEDSAMYFCASSVRIAGDGGQFFGPGTRLTVL.

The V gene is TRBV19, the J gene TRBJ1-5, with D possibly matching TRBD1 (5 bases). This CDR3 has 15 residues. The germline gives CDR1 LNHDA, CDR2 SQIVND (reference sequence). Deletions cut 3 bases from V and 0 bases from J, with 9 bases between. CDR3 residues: CASSMGQFSNQPQHF. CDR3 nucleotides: TGTGCCAGTAGTATGGGGCAGTTTAGCAATCAGCCCCAGCATTTT.

The CDR3 DNA sequence: TGTGCCAGCAGCTTGGGACAGATAAAGGAAGCTTTCTTT. It encodes CASSLGQIKEAFF. The chain couples TRBV5-4 to TRBJ1-1; D is perhaps TRBD1 (5 bases). This CDR3 contains 13 residues. V was pared by 0 bases and J by 8 bases, with 11 bases between. Germline V gives CDR1 SGHNT, CDR2 YYREEE (reference sequence).

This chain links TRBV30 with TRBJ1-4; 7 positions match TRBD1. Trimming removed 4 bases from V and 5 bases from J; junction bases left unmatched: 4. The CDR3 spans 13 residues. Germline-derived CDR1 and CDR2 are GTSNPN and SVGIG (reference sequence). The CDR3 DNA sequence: TGTGCCTGGAAAAAACAGGGGAATGAAAAACTGTTTTTT. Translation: CAWKKQGNEKLFF.

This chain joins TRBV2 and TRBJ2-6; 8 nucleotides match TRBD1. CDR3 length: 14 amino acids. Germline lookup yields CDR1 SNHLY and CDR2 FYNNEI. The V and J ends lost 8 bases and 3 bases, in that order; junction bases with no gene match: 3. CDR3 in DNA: TGTGCCAGCTTACAGGGGGGTGGGGCCAACGTCCTGACTTTC. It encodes CASLQGGGANVLTF.

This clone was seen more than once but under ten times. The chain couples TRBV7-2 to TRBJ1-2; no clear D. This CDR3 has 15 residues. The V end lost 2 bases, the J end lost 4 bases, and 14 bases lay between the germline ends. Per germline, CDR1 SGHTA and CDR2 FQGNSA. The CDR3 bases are TGTGCCAGCAGCTTATCCGTAGACGGACTCTATGGCTACACCTTC. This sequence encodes CASSLSVDGLYGYTF.